The present TCR beta chain was sequenced within a study of blood T cell repertoires in COVID-19. Original data processing: For nucleated cells, counts were estimated from reference gene primer amplification. TCRdb's table, derived via immunoSEQ multiplex PCR, lists solely in-frame clones and lacks some. Clone size and the V and J calls come from that table; the DNA yielded D and trimming. The data hold tens of thousands of clones, with around four fifths observed a single time. CDR3 length: 15 residues. Trimming cost V 5 bases and J 5 bases; bases outside gene matches: 8. From germline, CDR1 is SGHRS and CDR2 YFSETQ.

The V and J genes are TRBV5-1 and TRBJ2-2; TRBD1 matches at 8 bases. The source is a woman older than 75 with acute or convalescent COVID-19. Sequenced: peripheral blood. The DNA of the CDR3 is TGCGCCAGCAGGCAGGGGGCTTTGGAAACCGGGGAGCTGTTTTTT. Its protein product is CASRQGALETGELFF.